These T cell receptor beta chains were read from a single sample in a study of blood T cell repertoires in COVID-19. Profiled with immunoSEQ multiplex PCR; TCRdb holds only in-frame clones, not every one. The table lists some 100,000 clones, 80% to 95% of them singletons. What was sequenced was peripheral blood. These receptors were obtained from a woman aged 60-70 years with active COVID-19. The CDR3 runs from the conserved cysteine through the conserved F or W. A D gene is named only where the DNA matches it firmly. Rows give clone size only sometimes, using once, few, many, or a class for an expanded clone.

cdr3_length j_call clone_size d_call v_call cdr3_aa cdr3_nt
17 TRBJ2-1 . TRBD2 TRBV7-9 CAHTPLAGGWADNEQFF TGTGCCCACACCCCACTAGCGGGAGGGTGGGCGGACAATGAGCAGTTCTTC
13 TRBJ1-1 once . TRBV18 CASSRDLNTEAFF TGTGCCAGCTCACGGGACTTGAACACTGAAGCTTTCTTT
13 TRBJ2-3 few . TRBV6-5 CASRGVSWDTQYF TGTGCCAGCAGGGGAGTGTCTTGGGATACGCAGTATTTT
17 TRBJ2-5 . TRBD2 TRBV2 CASSGVGLAGGRKTQYF TGTGCCAGCAGTGGCGTTGGACTAGCGGGAGGGAGAAAGACCCAGTACTTC
15 TRBJ2-1 . TRBD2 TRBV6-5 CASSLLAEAYNEQFF TGTGCCAGCAGTTTACTAGCGGAGGCCTACAATGAGCAGTTCTTC
16 TRBJ1-6 . TRBD1 TRBV9 CASTGDRGPSNSPLHF TGTGCCAGCACCGGGGACAGGGGGCCAAGTAATTCACCCCTCCACTTT
14 TRBJ1-4 . . TRBV18 CASSNGDPGEKLFF TGTGCCAGCTCCAACGGTGATCCCGGTGAAAAACTGTTTTTT
17 TRBJ2-3 . TRBD2 TRBV11-3 CASSLGLAGPHTDTQYF TGTGCCAGCAGCTTGGGGCTAGCGGGCCCACACACAGATACGCAGTATTTT
15 TRBJ2-1 . TRBD2 TRBV9 CASSPYGLANNEQFF TGTGCCAGCAGCCCATATGGACTAGCTAACAATGAGCAGTTCTTC
16 TRBJ1-1 . TRBD1 TRBV7-9 CASSYHRDRDDTEAFF TGTGCCAGCAGCTACCACCGGGACAGGGATGACACTGAAGCTTTCTTT
14 TRBJ1-1 . . TRBV10-3 CAINEYRENTEAFF TGTGCCATCAATGAGTACAGGGAAAACACTGAAGCTTTCTTT
17 TRBJ1-5 . TRBD1 TRBV4-3 CASSRQYGQGRYQPQHF TGCGCCAGCAGCCGCCAATATGGACAGGGCAGATATCAGCCCCAGCATTTT
13 TRBJ1-1 . . TRBV6-5 CASTIDTTSEAFF TGTGCCAGCACCATCGACACAACGTCGGAAGCTTTCTTT
14 TRBJ2-2 once TRBD2 TRBV7-2 CASRGTSNTGELFF TGTGCCAGCAGGGGGACTAGCAACACCGGGGAGCTGTTTTTT
15 TRBJ1-1 . . TRBV29-1 CSASMRGGQNTEAFF TGCAGCGCATCGATGCGGGGAGGTCAAAACACTGAAGCTTTCTTT
16 TRBJ2-1 few TRBD1 TRBV5-1 CASSMGQGASYNEQFF TGCGCCAGCAGCATGGGACAGGGGGCATCCTACAATGAGCAGTTCTTC
17 TRBJ2-5 . TRBD1 TRBV7-9 CASSSQPGTGGLETQYF TGTGCCAGCAGCTCCCAGCCGGGGACAGGGGGCCTGGAGACCCAGTACTTC
12 TRBJ1-2 . . TRBV27 CASSSQGYGYTF TGTGCCAGCAGTAGCCAGGGTTATGGCTACACCTTC
14 TRBJ1-1 . . TRBV6-5 CASRAPGGNTEAFF TGTGCCAGCAGGGCCCCGGGGGGGAACACTGAAGCTTTCTTT
14 TRBJ2-7 . TRBD2 TRBV6-1 CASSERASGYEQYF TGTGCCAGCAGTGAAAGGGCTAGCGGATACGAGCAGTACTTC
15 TRBJ2-3 . . TRBV24-1 CATSDRGRSTDTQYF TGTGCCACCAGTGATCGGGGGAGGAGCACAGATACGCAGTATTTT
14 TRBJ2-2 . . TRBV4-3 CASSQEQGIGELFF TGCGCCAGCAGCCAAGAGCAGGGGATCGGGGAGCTGTTTTTT
15 TRBJ2-5 . . TRBV2 CASGLAVGGSETQYF TGTGCCAGCGGGCTAGCGGTAGGGGGTTCGGAGACCCAGTACTTC
16 TRBJ1-3 . . TRBV28 CASSLPRYHSGNTIYF TGTGCCAGCAGTTTGCCCAGGTACCACTCTGGAAACACCATATATTTT
13 TRBJ1-1 . TRBD1 TRBV4-3 CASGGTVNTEAFF TGCGCCAGCGGCGGGACAGTGAACACTGAAGCTTTCTTT
12 TRBJ2-3 . . TRBV24-1 CATSDGGDTQYF TGTGCCACCAGTGACGGTGGAGATACGCAGTATTTT
13 TRBJ2-3 . . TRBV12-5 CASARDEADTQYF TGTGCTAGTGCGCGGGACGAGGCAGATACGCAGTATTTT
15 TRBJ1-4 . . TRBV9 CASSVGPGGNEKLFF TGTGCCAGCAGCGTAGGGCCGGGAGGAAATGAAAAACTGTTTTTT
12 TRBJ2-7 . . TRBV5-4 CASSSDYYEQYF TGTGCCAGCAGCTCGGACTACTACGAGCAGTACTTC
16 TRBJ2-3 . TRBD2 TRBV4-2 CASSQGASGGRDTQYF TGTGCCAGCAGCCAAGGGGCTAGCGGGGGTAGGGATACGCAGTATTTT
15 TRBJ2-7 . TRBD2 TRBV5-1 CASSLALGGRDEQYF TGCGCCAGCAGCTTGGCCCTGGGCGGGAGAGACGAGCAGTACTTC
14 TRBJ1-2 . TRBD1 TRBV4-2 CASSSGQGAYGYTF TGTGCCAGCAGCTCCGGACAGGGGGCCTATGGCTACACCTTC
12 TRBJ2-3 . . TRBV14 CASSLFTDTQYF TGTGCCAGCAGCCTATTCACAGATACGCAGTATTTT
16 TRBJ2-2 . TRBD1 TRBV7-2 CASSLRGQLNTGELFF TGTGCCAGCAGCTTAAGGGGGCAGCTTAACACCGGGGAGCTGTTTTTT
16 TRBJ2-7 . TRBD2 TRBV4-3 CASSQATSGGSYEQYF TGCGCCAGCAGCCAAGCTACTAGCGGGGGTTCCTACGAGCAGTACTTC
19 TRBJ2-3 . TRBD2 TRBV7-3 CASSLIPTKREGGTDTQYF TGTGCCAGCAGCTTAATCCCAACGAAGCGGGAGGGAGGGACAGATACGCAGTATTTT
15 TRBJ2-1 . . TRBV19 CASREQGGMIDEQFF TGTGCCAGTAGAGAACAGGGGGGGATGATCGATGAGCAGTTCTTC
14 TRBJ1-1 . . TRBV7-9 CASSLGQLNTEAFF TGTGCCAGCAGCCTGGGCCAACTGAACACTGAAGCTTTCTTT
13 TRBJ2-3 . . TRBV5-1 CASSLSVADTQYF TGCGCCAGCAGCTTAAGTGTAGCAGATACGCAGTATTTT
14 TRBJ1-2 . TRBD1 TRBV10-3 CAISVGQGEYGYTF TGTGCCATCAGTGTAGGGCAGGGGGAATATGGCTACACCTTC
16 TRBJ1-6 . TRBD1 TRBV6-6 CASKTGASLNNSPLHF TGTGCCAGTAAGACAGGGGCGAGCCTAAATAATTCACCCCTCCACTTT
15 TRBJ2-1 . . TRBV28 CASSFSSGIYNEQFF TGTGCCAGCAGTTTTAGTTCAGGGATATACAATGAGCAGTTCTTC
18 TRBJ1-3 . . TRBV4-1 CASSLNLRTGSTGNTIYF TGCGCCAGCAGCCTCAACCTACGAACGGGATCGACCGGAAACACCATATATTTT
16 TRBJ2-1 once TRBD1 TRBV5-6 CASSIVTGGKNNEQFF TGTGCCAGCAGCATAGTTACAGGGGGCAAGAACAATGAGCAGTTCTTC
15 TRBJ1-1 . TRBD1 TRBV27 CASSFDRGQGTEAFF TGTGCCAGCAGTTTCGACAGGGGGCAAGGCACTGAAGCTTTCTTT
16 TRBJ1-3 . TRBD1 TRBV5-4 CASSSGGAASGNTIYF TGTGCCAGCAGCTCAGGGGGAGCGGCTTCTGGAAACACCATATATTTT
13 TRBJ2-7 once . TRBV21-1 CASSKLVPREQYF TGTGCCAGCAGCAAACTGGTCCCACGGGAGCAGTACTTC
13 TRBJ2-7 . . TRBV6-5 CASSPDRTYEQYF TGTGCCAGCAGCCCCGACAGAACCTACGAGCAGTACTTC
14 TRBJ1-2 . . TRBV28 CASSFGAENYGYTF TGTGCCAGCAGTTTTGGTGCAGAAAACTATGGCTACACCTTC
15 TRBJ1-1 . TRBD1 TRBV4-3 CASSQDYRGNTEAFF TGCGCCAGCAGCCAAGATTACAGGGGGAACACTGAAGCTTTCTTT
15 TRBJ2-1 . TRBD1 TRBV28 CASSRTGIQVNEQFF TGTGCCAGCAGCCGGACAGGGATACAGGTGAATGAGCAGTTCTTC
14 TRBJ1-1 . . TRBV28 CASGRAVVNTEAFF TGTGCCAGCGGGAGGGCTGTGGTGAACACTGAAGCTTTCTTT
17 TRBJ1-5 . TRBD1 TRBV7-8 CASSLGQGASGNQPQHF TGTGCCAGCAGCTTAGGACAGGGGGCCTCGGGTAATCAGCCCCAGCATTTT
13 TRBJ2-7 once . TRBV15 CATSRGLAYEQYF TGTGCCACCAGCAGAGGACTAGCCTACGAGCAGTACTTC